The rows below give T cell receptor beta chains drawn from one sample of a study of cytomegalovirus exposure and HLA in healthy donors. Profiled with immunoSEQ multiplex PCR; TCRdb holds only in-frame clones, not every one. The sample consists of around 120,000 clones, around 69% of them appearing once. The sample taken for sequencing was PBMCs. Every receptor here comes from a woman aged 40-49 years in good health and CMV-seropositive. Both conserved end residues are part of each CDR3. The D gene is left open where the match is weak. Not every row has a clone size; where given, it reads once, few, many or a size class.

.	TRBV11-2	15	TRBD1	TRBJ1-1	CASSSSDRVNTEAFF	TGTGCCAGCAGCTCTTCGGACAGGGTGAACACTGAAGCTTTCTTT
.	TRBV7-2	13	.	TRBJ2-7	CASSFPGSGEQYF	TGTGCCAGCAGTTTCCCGGGTAGCGGCGAGCAGTACTTC
.	TRBV5-8	13	.	TRBJ2-5	CASSTERSPPQYF	TGTGCCAGCAGCACCGAACGGTCCCCCCCCCAGTACTTC
.	TRBV19	15	.	TRBJ2-7	CASSISGQGGYEQYF	TGTGCCAGTAGCATTTCGGGACAAGGGGGCTACGAGCAGTACTTC
.	TRBV9	14	.	TRBJ1-4	CASSADRWGEKLFF	TGTGCCAGCAGTGCTGACAGGTGGGGGGAAAAACTGTTTTTT
.	TRBV7-2	16	.	TRBJ1-5	CASSSRAWEGNQPQHF	TGTGCCAGCAGTTCCCGGGCCTGGGAGGGCAATCAGCCCCAGCATTTT
.	TRBV7-2	12	.	TRBJ1-5	CASSLNRGPQHF	TGTGCCAGCAGCTTAAATAGGGGGCCCCAGCATTTT
.	TRBV2	12	.	TRBJ2-7	CASSEGGYEQYF	TGTGCCAGCAGTGAAGGAGGGTACGAGCAGTACTTC
.	TRBV29-1	13	.	TRBJ2-5	CSVEGLIQETQYF	TGCAGCGTTGAAGGACTGATACAAGAGACCCAGTACTTC
.	TRBV29-1	13	TRBD1	TRBJ1-2	CSVSRDRGYGYTF	TGCAGCGTTTCCCGGGACAGGGGATATGGCTACACCTTC
.	TRBV18	14	.	TRBJ1-1	CASSPGAGDTEAFF	TGTGCCAGCTCACCGGGGGCTGGGGACACTGAAGCTTTCTTT
few	TRBV5-6	13	.	TRBJ1-6	CASSPTGFSPLHF	TGTGCCAGCAGCCCGACAGGTTTTTCACCCCTCCACTTT
.	TRBV7-3	14	.	TRBJ2-7	CASSLSSGHYEQYF	TGTGCCAGCAGCCTAAGCTCGGGACACTACGAGCAGTACTTC
.	TRBV4-3	18	.	TRBJ2-1	CASSQEGYGAPSYNEQFF	TGCGCCAGCAGCCAAGAAGGGTATGGGGCACCTTCCTACAATGAGCAGTTCTTC
.	TRBV7-3	19	.	TRBJ1-1	CASSPLGIGVGFQDTEAFF	TGTGCCAGCAGCCCCCTAGGGATAGGGGTAGGGTTTCAGGACACTGAAGCTTTCTTT
.	TRBV7-2	12	.	TRBJ2-7	CASSLAGVEQYF	TGTGCCAGCAGCTTAGCCGGTGTCGAGCAGTACTTC
.	TRBV16	17	.	TRBJ2-7	CASSQFWGYEGDYEQYF	TGTGCCAGCAGCCAATTCTGGGGATACGAGGGTGATTACGAGCAGTACTTC
.	TRBV2	15	TRBD1	TRBJ1-6	CASSQTTGGWSPLHF	TGTGCCAGCAGTCAAACGACAGGGGGCTGGTCACCCCTCCACTTT
few	TRBV4-3	14	TRBD1	TRBJ1-2	CASSIDRGSYGYTF	TGCGCCAGCAGTATCGACAGGGGTTCCTATGGCTACACCTTC
.	TRBV7-2	13	TRBD2	TRBJ2-5	CASSSPGLAPVHF	TGTGCCAGCAGCTCCCCGGGACTAGCCCCCGTACACTTC
.	TRBV9	13	TRBD1	TRBJ1-2	CASSPRQGRTYTF	TGTGCCAGCAGCCCGCGACAGGGCAGGACATACACCTTC
few	TRBV29-1	13	TRBD1	TRBJ2-5	CSVEVGTEETQYF	TGCAGCGTTGAAGTAGGGACAGAAGAGACCCAGTACTTC
.	TRBV4-2	14	.	TRBJ2-7	CASSPRENSYEQYF	TGTGCCAGCAGCCCCCGGGAAAACTCCTACGAGCAGTACTTC
.	TRBV25-1	13	.	TRBJ1-1	CASRDTGNTEAFF	TGTGCCAGCAGGGACACGGGCAACACTGAAGCTTTCTTT
.	TRBV7-6	14	TRBD1	TRBJ1-1	CASSKDRAGTEAFF	TGTGCCAGCAGCAAGGACAGGGCGGGAACTGAAGCTTTCTTT
.	TRBV6-1	15	TRBD1	TRBJ1-4	CASSATGGRGEKLFF	TGTGCCAGCAGTGCTACAGGGGGCCGAGGTGAAAAACTGTTTTTT
.	TRBV5-1	15	TRBD1	TRBJ1-2	CASSPGTAAAYGYTF	TGCGCCAGCAGCCCTGGGACAGCGGCGGCCTATGGCTACACCTTC
.	TRBV5-1	11	.	TRBJ1-4	CASSSEEKLFF	TGCGCCAGCAGCTCGGAGGAAAAACTGTTTTTT
once	TRBV25-1	13	.	TRBJ1-2	CASSADGGYGYTF	TGTGCCAGCAGTGCGGACGGGGGCTATGGCTACACCTTC
.	TRBV5-6	17	TRBD1	TRBJ1-2	CASSLALGQGAGYGYTF	TGTGCCAGCAGCTTGGCCCTGGGACAGGGGGCAGGCTATGGCTACACCTTC
.	TRBV4-1	14	.	TRBJ2-1	CASSQDRDNNEQFF	TGCGCCAGCAGCCAAGATAGGGACAACAATGAGCAGTTCTTC
.	TRBV11-3	14	.	TRBJ2-1	CASSLDPRDNEQFF	TGTGCCAGCAGCTTAGATCCCCGGGACAATGAGCAGTTCTTC
.	TRBV7-2	17	TRBD2	TRBJ2-3	CASSFQTSGGAWDTQYF	TGTGCCAGCAGCTTCCAGACTAGCGGGGGGGCATGGGATACGCAGTATTTT
.	TRBV5-1	14	.	TRBJ1-1	CASSLLQGNTEAFF	TGCGCCAGCAGCTTACTACAGGGGAACACTGAAGCTTTCTTT
few	TRBV29-1	12	.	TRBJ2-7	CSVEGDTYEQYF	TGCAGCGTCGAGGGAGACACATACGAGCAGTACTTC
once	TRBV19	15	TRBD1	TRBJ1-1	CASSKTGGGNTEAFF	TGTGCCAGTAGTAAAACAGGGGGCGGGAACACTGAAGCTTTCTTT
.	TRBV19	14	.	TRBJ1-4	CASSMTATNEKLFF	TGTGCCAGTAGTATGACAGCCACTAATGAAAAACTGTTTTTT
.	TRBV4-1	15	.	TRBJ2-1	CASSQVADIYNEQFF	TGCGCCAGCAGCCAAGTTGCGGACATCTACAATGAGCAGTTCTTC
.	TRBV10-3	17	.	TRBJ1-3	CAIMKGRAANSGNTIYF	TGTGCCATCATGAAAGGGCGGGCAGCGAACTCTGGAAACACCATATATTTT
.	TRBV2	14	.	TRBJ1-5	CASGRTLLDQPQHF	TGTGCCAGCGGCCGGACACTCCTAGATCAGCCCCAGCATTTT
few	TRBV6-5	13	TRBD1	TRBJ2-1	CASEGTGGNEQFF	TGTGCCAGCGAAGGGACAGGGGGAAATGAGCAGTTCTTC
.	TRBV6-5	14	.	TRBJ1-1	CASSSGGSDTEAFF	TGTGCCAGCAGTTCTGGGGGGTCGGACACTGAAGCTTTCTTT
many	TRBV5-1	17	TRBD2	TRBJ2-1	CASSSAGGDIGYNEQFF	TGCGCCAGCAGCAGCGCGGGGGGGGACATTGGTTACAATGAGCAGTTCTTC
.	TRBV6-5	13	.	TRBJ1-1	CASSFVMNTEAFF	TGTGCCAGCAGTTTCGTTATGAACACTGAAGCTTTCTTT
.	TRBV19	14	.	TRBJ2-2	CASSAARDTGELFF	TGTGCCAGTAGTGCCGCCAGGGACACCGGGGAGCTGTTTTTT
once	TRBV7-9	13	.	TRBJ1-2	CASSLVFRDGYTF	TGTGCCAGCAGCTTAGTCTTCAGGGATGGCTACACCTTC
.	TRBV7-8	15	.	TRBJ1-1	CASSFSPTVNTEAFF	TGCGCCAGCAGCTTTTCCCCGACAGTTAACACTGAAGCTTTCTTT
.	TRBV19	13	.	TRBJ1-5	CASSIKGNQPQHF	TGTGCCAGTAGTATTAAGGGGAACCAGCCCCAGCATTTT
few	TRBV6-5	14	.	TRBJ1-2	CASSGADEIYGYTF	TGTGCCAGCAGTGGGGCTGACGAAATCTATGGCTACACCTTC
.	TRBV7-2	14	TRBD2	TRBJ2-3	CASSWTSTTDTQYF	TGTGCCAGCAGCTGGACTAGCACCACAGATACGCAGTATTTT
once	TRBV7-6	16	TRBD2	TRBJ2-7	CASSPQGPSGVYEQYF	TGTGCCAGCAGCCCCCAAGGGCCTAGCGGGGTTTACGAGCAGTACTTC